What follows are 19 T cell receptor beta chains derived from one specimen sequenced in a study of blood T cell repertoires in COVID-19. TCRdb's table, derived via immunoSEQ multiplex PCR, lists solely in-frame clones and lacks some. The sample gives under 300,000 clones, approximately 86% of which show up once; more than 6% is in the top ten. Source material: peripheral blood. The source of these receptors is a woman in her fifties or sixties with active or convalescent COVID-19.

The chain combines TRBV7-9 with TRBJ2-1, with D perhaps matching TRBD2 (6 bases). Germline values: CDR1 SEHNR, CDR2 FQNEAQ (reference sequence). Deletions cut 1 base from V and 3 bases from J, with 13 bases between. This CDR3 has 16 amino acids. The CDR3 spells CASSLGGPGLYNEQFF. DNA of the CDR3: TGTGCCAGCAGCTTAGGGGGCCCGGGACTCTACAATGAGCAGTTCTTC.

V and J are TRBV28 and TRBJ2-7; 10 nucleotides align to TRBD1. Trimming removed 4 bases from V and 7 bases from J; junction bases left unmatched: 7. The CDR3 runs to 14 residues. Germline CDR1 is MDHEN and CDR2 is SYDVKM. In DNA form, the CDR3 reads TGTGCCAGCAGTTCTGACAGGGGGCGCGAAGAGCAGTACTTC. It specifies CASSSDRGREEQYF.

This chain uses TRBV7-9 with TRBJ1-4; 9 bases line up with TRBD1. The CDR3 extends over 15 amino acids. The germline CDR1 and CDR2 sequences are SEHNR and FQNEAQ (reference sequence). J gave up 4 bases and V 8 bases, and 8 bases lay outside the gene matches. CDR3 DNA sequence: TGTGCCAGCGGGATGGGACAGGGCGGTAATGAAAAACTGTTTTTT. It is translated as CASGMGQGGNEKLFF.

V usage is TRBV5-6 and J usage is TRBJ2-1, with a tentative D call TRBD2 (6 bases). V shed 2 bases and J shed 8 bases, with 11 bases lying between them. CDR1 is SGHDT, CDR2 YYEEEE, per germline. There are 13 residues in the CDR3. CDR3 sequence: CASSFAGIDEQFF. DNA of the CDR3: TGTGCCAGCAGCTTTGCGGGAATCGATGAGCAGTTCTTC.

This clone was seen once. The chain's CDR3 is CASSIRQLNSPLHF. In nucleotides, the CDR3 is TGTGCCAGTAGTATTCGACAGCTTAATTCACCCCTCCACTTT. The rearrangement uses TRBV19 and TRBJ1-6; D possibly corresponds to TRBD1 (5 bases). The V end lost 3 bases, the J end lost 6 bases, and 9 bases lay between the germline ends. The CDR3 runs 14 residues. From germline, CDR1 is LNHDA and CDR2 SQIVND (reference sequence).

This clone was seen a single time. CDR3 loop: CASSELRGHEQFF. DNA of the CDR3: TGTGCCAGCAGCGAACTCAGGGGGCATGAGCAGTTCTTC. The V gene is TRBV11-2, the J gene TRBJ2-1, with TRBD1 identical over 8 bases. The CDR3 is 13 amino acids. The J segment lost 8 bases and the V segment lost 5 bases, leaving 5 bases of the junction unmatched. The germline CDR1 and CDR2 sequences are SGHAT and FQNNGV.

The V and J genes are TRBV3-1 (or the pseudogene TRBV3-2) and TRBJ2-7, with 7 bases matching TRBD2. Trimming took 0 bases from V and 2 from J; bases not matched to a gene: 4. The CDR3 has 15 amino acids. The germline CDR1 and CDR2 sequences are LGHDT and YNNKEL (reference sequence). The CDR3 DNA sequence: TGTGCCAGCAGCCAAGACTCTAGCGGTCCCTACGAGCAGTACTTC. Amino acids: CASSQDSSGPYEQYF.

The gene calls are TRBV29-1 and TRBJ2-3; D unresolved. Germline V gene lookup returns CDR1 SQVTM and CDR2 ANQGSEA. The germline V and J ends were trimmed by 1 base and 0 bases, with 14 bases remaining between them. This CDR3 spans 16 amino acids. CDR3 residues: CSVEGVQTSSTDTQYF. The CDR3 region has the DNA TGCAGCGTTGAAGGCGTTCAAACTTCTAGCACAGATACGCAGTATTTT.

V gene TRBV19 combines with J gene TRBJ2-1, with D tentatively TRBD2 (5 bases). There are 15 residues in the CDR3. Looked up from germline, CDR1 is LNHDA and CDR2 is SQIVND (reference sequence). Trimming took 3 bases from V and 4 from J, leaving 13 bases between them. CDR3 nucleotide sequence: TGTGCCAGTAGTATGGACCGCCGAGGGTACAATGAGCAGTTCTTC. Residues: CASSMDRRGYNEQFF.

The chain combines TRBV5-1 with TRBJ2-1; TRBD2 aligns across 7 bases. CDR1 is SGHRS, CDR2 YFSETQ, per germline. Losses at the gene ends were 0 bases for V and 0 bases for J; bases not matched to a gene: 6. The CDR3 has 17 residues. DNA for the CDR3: TGCGCCAGCAGCTTGGCCCCGGGAGGTGCCTCCTACAATGAGCAGTTCTTC. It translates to CASSLAPGGASYNEQFF.

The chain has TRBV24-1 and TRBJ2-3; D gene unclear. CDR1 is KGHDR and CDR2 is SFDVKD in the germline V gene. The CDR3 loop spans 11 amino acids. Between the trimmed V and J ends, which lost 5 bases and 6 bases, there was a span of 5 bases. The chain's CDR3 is CATSASDTQYF. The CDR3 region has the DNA TGTGCCACCAGTGCTTCTGATACGCAGTATTTT.

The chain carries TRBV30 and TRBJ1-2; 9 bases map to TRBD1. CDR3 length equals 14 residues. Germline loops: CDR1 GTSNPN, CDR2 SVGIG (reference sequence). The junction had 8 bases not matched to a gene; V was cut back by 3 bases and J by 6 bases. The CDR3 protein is CAWRTRDRVHGYTF. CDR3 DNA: TGTGCCTGGAGGACCCGGGACAGGGTGCATGGCTACACCTTC. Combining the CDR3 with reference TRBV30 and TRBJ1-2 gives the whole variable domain SQTIHQWPATLVQPVGSPLSLECTVEGTSNPNLYWYRQAAGRGLQLLFYSVGIGQISSEVPQNLSASRPQDRQFILSSKKLLLSDSGFYLCAWRTRDRVHGYTFGSGTRLTVV.

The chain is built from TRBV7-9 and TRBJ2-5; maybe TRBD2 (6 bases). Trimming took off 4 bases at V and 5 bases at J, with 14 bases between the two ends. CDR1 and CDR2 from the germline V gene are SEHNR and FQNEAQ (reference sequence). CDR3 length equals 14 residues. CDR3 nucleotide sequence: TGTGCCAGCAGCTCCAGGGACTGGTGGGAGACCCAGTACTTC. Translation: CASSSRDWWETQYF.

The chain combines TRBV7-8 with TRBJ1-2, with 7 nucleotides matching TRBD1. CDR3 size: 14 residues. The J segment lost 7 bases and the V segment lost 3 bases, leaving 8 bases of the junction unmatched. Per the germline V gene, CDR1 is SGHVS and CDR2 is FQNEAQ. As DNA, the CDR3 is TGTGCCAGCAGCTTGGACAGGATTCAGGGTGGCTACACCTTC. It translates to CASSLDRIQGGYTF.

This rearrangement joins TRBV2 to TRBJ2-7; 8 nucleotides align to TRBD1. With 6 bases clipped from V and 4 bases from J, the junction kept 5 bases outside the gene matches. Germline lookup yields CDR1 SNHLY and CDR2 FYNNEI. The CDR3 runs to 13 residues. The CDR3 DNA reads TGTGCCAGCAGCTGGACAGGGCCATACGAGCAGTACTTC. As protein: CASSWTGPYEQYF.

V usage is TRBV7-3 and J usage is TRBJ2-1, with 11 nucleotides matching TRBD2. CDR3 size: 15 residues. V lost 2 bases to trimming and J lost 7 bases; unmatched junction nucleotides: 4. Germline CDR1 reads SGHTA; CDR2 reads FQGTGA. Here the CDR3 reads CASSLGLAGLNEQFF. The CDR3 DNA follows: TGTGCCAGCAGCTTAGGACTAGCGGGCCTTAATGAGCAGTTCTTC.

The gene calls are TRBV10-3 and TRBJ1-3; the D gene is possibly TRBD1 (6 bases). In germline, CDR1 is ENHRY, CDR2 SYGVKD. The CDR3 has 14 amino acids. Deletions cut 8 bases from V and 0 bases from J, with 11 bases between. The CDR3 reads CAIVAGASGNTIYF. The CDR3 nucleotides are TGTGCCATCGTGGCAGGGGCCTCTGGAAACACCATATATTTT.

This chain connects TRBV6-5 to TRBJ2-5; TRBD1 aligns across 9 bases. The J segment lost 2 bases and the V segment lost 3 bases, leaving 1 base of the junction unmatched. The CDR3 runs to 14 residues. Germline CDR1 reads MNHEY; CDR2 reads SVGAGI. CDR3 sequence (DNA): TGTGCCAGCAGTTATGACAGGGGGCAAGAGACCCAGTACTTC. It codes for CASSYDRGQETQYF.

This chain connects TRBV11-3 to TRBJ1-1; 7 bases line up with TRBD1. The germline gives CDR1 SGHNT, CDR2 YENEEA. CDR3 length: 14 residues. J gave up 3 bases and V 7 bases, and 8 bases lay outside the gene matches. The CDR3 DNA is TGTGCCAGCACCACCGAGGGGGCAGACACTGAAGCTTTCTTT. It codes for CASTTEGADTEAFF.